These 19 T cell receptor beta chains were sequenced from one sample in a study of Ad26.COV2.S vaccination and SARS-CoV-2 variants. Profiling relied on immunoSEQ multiplex PCR, and the TCRdb table lists in-frame clones only, not all of them. The sample shows around 240,000 clones, more than 75% of them seen only once. The treatment denotes: approximately 18 received Ad26.COV2.S at low or high dose, single or two shots; roughly 5 received placebo; per-sample allocation not given. Samples were taken on day 63 after the first vaccine or placebo injection. Sequenced material: peripheral blood, taken in a trial of Ad26.COV2.S vaccine versus placebo. Every receptor here comes from a person aged 18 to 65 who received the Ad26.COV2.S COVID-19 vaccine or a placebo.

The chain recombines TRBV29-1 with TRBJ1-1; tentatively, D is TRBD1 (6 bases). CDR1 SQVTM and CDR2 ANQGSEA come from the germline V gene. V was shortened by 3 bases and J by 1 base, with 9 bases between the two germline ends. The CDR3 spans 13 residues. CDR3 amino acids: CSVDGGPNTEAFF. CDR3 nucleotides: TGCAGCGTTGACGGGGGCCCGAACACTGAAGCTTTCTTT.

J is TRBJ1-2 and V is TRBV4-3, with TRBD1 matching over 7 bases. The germline gives CDR1 LGHNA, CDR2 YSLEER. The CDR3 is 15 residues long. Trimming at V came to 0 bases and at J to 7 bases, leaving 8 bases not matched to a gene. CDR3 in DNA: TGCGCCAGCAGCCAAGATGCGCTAGGGGGCCTTGGCTACACCTTC. It yields the protein CASSQDALGGLGYTF.

The chain employs TRBV7-9 and TRBJ2-5; D possibly uses TRBD1 or TRBD2 (6 bases each). The CDR3 sequence is 14 residues long. With 7 bases removed from V and 2 bases from J, the gap between germline ends came to 14 bases. The germline V gene has CDR1 SEHNR and CDR2 FQNEAQ (reference sequence). The CDR3 region is CASNPGARQETQYF. The CDR3 DNA reads as TGTGCCAGCAACCCGGGGGCGCGGCAAGAGACCCAGTACTTC.

The chain joins TRBV7-2 to TRBJ1-5, with D perhaps matching TRBD1 (6 bases). This CDR3 is built from 14 residues. Between the trimmed V and J ends, which lost 5 bases and 3 bases, there was a span of 11 bases. Per the germline V gene, CDR1 is SGHTA and CDR2 is FQGNSA. This CDR3 is CASSRQGYNQPQHF. In DNA form, the CDR3 reads TGTGCCAGCAGCCGTCAGGGGTACAATCAGCCCCAGCATTTT.

This clone was seen once. The chain uses TRBV6-6 and TRBJ2-7; D ambiguous. This CDR3 region has 15 residues. The germline CDR1 and CDR2 sequences are MNHNY and SVGAGI (reference sequence). V lost 8 bases to trimming and J lost 0 bases, with 17 bases between them. CDR3 protein: CASHDSGTSSYEQYF. The CDR3 nucleotides are TGTGCCAGCCATGACTCGGGCACTTCCTCCTACGAGCAGTACTTC.

The chain links TRBV2 to TRBJ2-3, with D possibly being TRBD1 (7 bases). Germline V gene data show CDR1 as SNHLY and CDR2 as FYNNEI. This CDR3 spans 15 amino acids. V was shortened by 0 bases and J by 4 bases, with 11 bases between the two germline ends. The CDR3 here is CASSEAGRGADTQYF. Written as DNA, the CDR3 is TGTGCCAGCAGTGAAGCTGGCAGGGGGGCAGATACGCAGTATTTT.

Remarks on this clone: A read error may account for a junction end that differs from germline. The rearrangement joins TRBV7-7 to TRBJ2-6; no reliable D call. Germline loops: CDR1 SSHAT, CDR2 FNYEAQ (reference sequence). CDR3 length: 16 residues. The CDR3 bases are TGTGCTAGCAGCTCACTGAGTCCCTCTGGGGCCAACGTCCTGACTTTC. It codes for CASSSLSPSGANVLTF.

This chain joins TRBV12-3 or TRBV12-4 and TRBJ1-2, with D unresolved. The CDR3 is made up of 12 amino acids. V gave up 5 bases and J gave up 4 bases, with 8 bases separating them. CDR3 sequence reads: CASSTRIYGYTF. DNA of the CDR3: TGTGCCAGCAGTACACGAATCTATGGCTACACCTTC.

The rearrangement uses TRBV15 and TRBJ2-7, with a tentative D call TRBD2 (6 bases). Germline V lookup: CDR1 LNHNV, CDR2 YYDKDF (reference sequence). V lost 6 bases, J lost 6 bases, and 18 bases lay in between. CDR3 length: 14 residues. CDR3 region: CATRSGSGTSEQYF. CDR3 nucleotide sequence: TGTGCCACCAGGTCGGGTAGCGGCACGAGCGAGCAGTACTTC.

This chain joins TRBV18 and TRBJ2-6; perhaps TRBD1 as D (5 bases). V was trimmed by 0 bases and J by 3 bases, leaving 12 bases between them. The CDR3 consists of 17 residues. The germline V gene has CDR1 KGHSH and CDR2 LQKENI. DNA of the CDR3: TGTGCCAGCTCACCACCAGGCAGGGTCGTTGGGGCCAACGTCCTGACTTTC. Protein sequence: CASSPPGRVVGANVLTF. Together with reference TRBV18 and TRBJ2-6, the CDR3 gives the full variable domain: NAGVMQNPRHLVRRRGQEARLRCSPMKGHSHVYWYRQLPEEGLKFMVYLQKENIIDESGMPKERFSAEFPKEGPSILRIQQVVRGDSAAYFCASSPPGRVVGANVLTFGAGSRLTVL.

V usage is TRBV6-6 and J usage is TRBJ2-2, with TRBD1 matching over 11 bases. Germline CDR1 reads MNHNY; CDR2 reads SVGAGI (reference sequence). This CDR3 contains 21 residues. Trimming took 6 bases from V and 5 from J; bases not matched to a gene: 23. CDR3 in amino acids: CASSRTGGVFSVHRLTGELFF. The CDR3 coding sequence is TGTGCCAGCAGCCGGACAGGGGGCGTCTTTTCGGTCCATAGGTTAACCGGGGAGCTGTTTTTT.

V and J are TRBV12-3 or TRBV12-4 and TRBJ2-6; 7 positions agree with TRBD1. This CDR3 has 13 residues. The J segment lost 8 bases and the V segment lost 7 bases, leaving 5 bases of the junction unmatched. CDR3 sequence: CASTMTGPNVLTF. DNA of the CDR3: TGTGCCAGCACCATGACAGGGCCCAACGTCCTGACTTTC.

The CDR3 DNA is TGTGCCAGCAGCTTAGGATGGGGGTCGGACACTGAAGCTTTCTTT. It specifies CASSLGWGSDTEAFF. This rearrangement joins TRBV7-9 to TRBJ1-1, with D possibly being TRBD1 (5 bases). Germline-derived CDR1 and CDR2 are SEHNR and FQNEAQ (reference sequence). The CDR3 runs 15 residues. V shed 1 base and J shed 3 bases, with 12 bases lying between them.

This sequence joins TRBV29-1 and TRBJ1-5; the match to TRBD1 covers 8 bases. The CDR3 loop spans 15 amino acids. V lost 4 bases, J lost 0 bases, and 5 bases stayed unmatched. The germline V gene has CDR1 SQVTM and CDR2 ANQGSEA. DNA of the CDR3: TGCAGCGTTGGCCACGGGACAGGTAGCAATCAGCCCCAGCATTTT. It translates to CSVGHGTGSNQPQHF.

CDR3 sequence: CASSGDANTIYF. CDR3 bases: TGCGCCAGCAGTGGGGACGCTAACACCATATATTTT. The chain is built from TRBV5-1 and TRBJ1-3; TRBD1 might be the D (5 bases). The CDR3 is 12 amino acids. Germline CDR1 SGHRS, CDR2 YFSETQ. Deletions cut 5 bases from V and 7 bases from J, with 10 bases between.

V usage is TRBV9 and J usage is TRBJ1-6; maybe TRBD1 (5 bases). Per the germline V gene, CDR1 is SGDLS and CDR2 is YYNGEE. The CDR3 extends over 15 amino acids. The V gene lost 0 bases and the J gene lost 4 bases, with 8 bases spanning the gap. The CDR3 DNA follows: TGTGCCAGCAGCGTAGGGGCAGGGTATAATTCACCCCTCCACTTT. Protein: CASSVGAGYNSPLHF.

The rearrangement joins TRBV24-1 to TRBJ2-5; 13 bases fit TRBD2. The CDR3 loop spans 18 amino acids. J gave up 5 bases and V 1 base, and 9 bases lay outside the gene matches. CDR1 KGHDR and CDR2 SFDVKD come from the germline V gene. CDR3 sequence (DNA): TGTGCCACCAGTGATTTCCGGACTAGCGGGAGTTTATATGAGACCCAGTACTTC. Translating gives CATSDFRTSGSLYETQYF.

Comment on this clone: A read error may be the cause here, since a much bigger clone is one base away. The same CDR3 also results from other DNA sequences found in this sample. The chain has TRBV10-3 and TRBJ1-1; TRBD1 might be the D (5 bases). The CDR3 has 13 amino acids. Trimming took off 4 bases at V and 1 base at J, with 7 bases between the two ends. Germline values: CDR1 ENHRY, CDR2 SYGVKD. For the CDR3, the DNA is TGTGCCATCAGTGGGCAGGGGAACACTGAAGCTTTCTTT. Amino acid sequence: CAISGQGNTEAFF.

This clone showed up many times. The chain joins TRBV6-5 to TRBJ2-7, with 9 nucleotides matching TRBD2. Germline assignment: CDR1 MNHEY and CDR2 SVGAGI. Trimming cost V 5 bases and J 0 bases; bases outside gene matches: 5. The CDR3 length is 15 residues. The CDR3 DNA follows: TGTGCCAGCAGTCTGACTAGCGGTAGCTCCTACGAGCAGTACTTC. This encodes CASSLTSGSSYEQYF.